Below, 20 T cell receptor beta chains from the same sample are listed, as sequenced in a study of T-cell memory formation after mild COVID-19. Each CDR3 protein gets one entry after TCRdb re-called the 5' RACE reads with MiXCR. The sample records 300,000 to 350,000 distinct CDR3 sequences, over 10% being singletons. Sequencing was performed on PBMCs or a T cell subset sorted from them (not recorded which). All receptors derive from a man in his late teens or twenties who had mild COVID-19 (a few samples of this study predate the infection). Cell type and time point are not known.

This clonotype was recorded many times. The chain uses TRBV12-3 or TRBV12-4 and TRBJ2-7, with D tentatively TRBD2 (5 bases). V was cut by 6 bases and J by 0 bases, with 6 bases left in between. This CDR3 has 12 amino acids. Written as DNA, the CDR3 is TGTGCCAGCAGCGGGATCTCCTACGAGCAGTACTTC. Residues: CASSGISYEQYF.

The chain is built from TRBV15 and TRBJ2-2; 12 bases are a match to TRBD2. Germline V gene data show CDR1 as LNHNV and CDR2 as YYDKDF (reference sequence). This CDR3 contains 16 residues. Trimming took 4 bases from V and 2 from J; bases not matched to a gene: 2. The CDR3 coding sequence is TGTGCCACCAGCACGACTAGCGGGGGTAACACCGGGGAGCTGTTTTTT. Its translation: CATSTTSGGNTGELFF.

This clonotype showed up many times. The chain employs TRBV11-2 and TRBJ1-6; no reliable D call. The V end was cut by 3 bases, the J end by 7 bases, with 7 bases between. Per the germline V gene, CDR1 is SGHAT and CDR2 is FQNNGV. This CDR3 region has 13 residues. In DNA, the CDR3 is TGTGCCAGCAGCTTGGCAGCAAATTCACCCCTCCACTTT. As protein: CASSLAANSPLHF.

Here the CDR3 reads CASSPRAGTNSPLHF. DNA for the CDR3: TGTGCCAGCAGTCCCCGGGCAGGGACTAATTCACCCCTCCACTTT. This chain uses TRBV6-2 or TRBV6-3 with TRBJ1-6; D perhaps matches TRBD1 (5 bases). Between the trimmed V and J ends, which lost 5 bases and 6 bases, there was a span of 14 bases. The CDR3 spans 15 residues. Per the germline V gene, CDR1 is MNHEY and CDR2 is SVGEGT.

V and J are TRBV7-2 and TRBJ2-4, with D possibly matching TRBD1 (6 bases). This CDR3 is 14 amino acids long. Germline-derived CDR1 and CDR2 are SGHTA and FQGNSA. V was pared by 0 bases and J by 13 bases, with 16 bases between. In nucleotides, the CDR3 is TGTGCCAGCAGCTTAGCAGGGCCAGGGGACCGACAGTACTTC. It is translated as CASSLAGPGDRQYF.

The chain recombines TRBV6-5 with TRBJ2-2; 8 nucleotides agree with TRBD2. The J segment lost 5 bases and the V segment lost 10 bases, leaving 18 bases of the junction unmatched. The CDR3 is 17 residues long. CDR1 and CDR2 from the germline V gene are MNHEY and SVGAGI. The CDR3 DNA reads TGTGCCACCAGGACTTGGGTAGCGGCTAGCGGGACCGGGGAGCTGTTTTTT. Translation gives CATRTWVAASGTGELFF.

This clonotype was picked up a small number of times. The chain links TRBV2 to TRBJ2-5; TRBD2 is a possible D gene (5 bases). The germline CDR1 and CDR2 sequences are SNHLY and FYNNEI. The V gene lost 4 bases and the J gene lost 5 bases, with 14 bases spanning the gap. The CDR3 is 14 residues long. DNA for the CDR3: TGTGCCAGCAGTGCGCAACCCGGGGATGAGACCCAGTACTTC. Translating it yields CASSAQPGDETQYF.

As DNA, the CDR3 is TGTGCCAGCAGTATGGACAGGGTGAACACTGAAGCTTTCTTT. This sequence encodes CASSMDRVNTEAFF. V gene TRBV28 combines with J gene TRBJ1-1, with 8 positions matching TRBD1. Germline loops: CDR1 MDHEN, CDR2 SYDVKM. Trimming at V came to 5 bases and at J to 0 bases, leaving 2 bases not matched to a gene. The CDR3 runs 14 residues. The full variable domain, completed using reference TRBV28 and TRBJ1-1, is DVKVTQSSRYLVKRTGEKVFLECVQDMDHENMFWYRQDPGLGLRLIYFSYDVKMKEKGDIPEGYSVSREKKERFSLILESASTNQTSMYLCASSMDRVNTEAFFGQGTRLTVV.

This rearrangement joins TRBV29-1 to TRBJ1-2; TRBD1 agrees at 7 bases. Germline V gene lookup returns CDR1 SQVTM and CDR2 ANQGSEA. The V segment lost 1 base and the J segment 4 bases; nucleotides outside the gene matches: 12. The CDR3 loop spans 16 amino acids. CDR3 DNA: TGCAGCGTTGAAGGCGGCCGGGACAGCGATTTCTATGGCTACACCTTC. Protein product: CSVEGGRDSDFYGYTF.

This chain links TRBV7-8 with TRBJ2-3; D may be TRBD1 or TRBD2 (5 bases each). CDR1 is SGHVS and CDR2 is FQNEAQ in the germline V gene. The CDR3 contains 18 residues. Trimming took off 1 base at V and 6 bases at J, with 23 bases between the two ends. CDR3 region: CASSLEGFRDDPRDTQYF. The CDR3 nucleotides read TGTGCCAGCAGCTTAGAGGGCTTCCGGGACGACCCACGGGATACGCAGTATTTT. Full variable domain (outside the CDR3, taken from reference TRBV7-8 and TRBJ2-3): GAGVSQSPRYKVAKRGQDVALRCDPISGHVSLFWYQQALGQGPEFLTYFQNEAQLDKSGLPSDRFFAERPEGSVSTLKIQRTQQEDSAVYLCASSLEGFRDDPRDTQYFGPGTRLTVL.

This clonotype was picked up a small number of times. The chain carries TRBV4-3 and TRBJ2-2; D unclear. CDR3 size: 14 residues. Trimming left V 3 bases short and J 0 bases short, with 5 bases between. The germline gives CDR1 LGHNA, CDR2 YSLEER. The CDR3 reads CASSHNPNTGELFF. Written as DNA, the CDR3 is TGCGCCAGCAGCCATAACCCGAACACCGGGGAGCTGTTTTTT.

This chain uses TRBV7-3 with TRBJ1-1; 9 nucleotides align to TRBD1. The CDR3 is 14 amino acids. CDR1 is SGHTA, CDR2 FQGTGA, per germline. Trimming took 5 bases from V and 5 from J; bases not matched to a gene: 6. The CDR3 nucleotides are TGTGCCAGCAGCCAACAGGGGGCGGTGACTGAAGCTTTCTTT. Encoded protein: CASSQQGAVTEAFF.

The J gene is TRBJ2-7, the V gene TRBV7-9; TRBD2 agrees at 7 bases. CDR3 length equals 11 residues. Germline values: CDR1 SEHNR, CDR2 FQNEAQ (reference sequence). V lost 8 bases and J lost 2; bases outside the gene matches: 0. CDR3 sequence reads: CASGGAYEQYF. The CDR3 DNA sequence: TGTGCCAGCGGGGGGGCCTACGAGCAGTACTTC.

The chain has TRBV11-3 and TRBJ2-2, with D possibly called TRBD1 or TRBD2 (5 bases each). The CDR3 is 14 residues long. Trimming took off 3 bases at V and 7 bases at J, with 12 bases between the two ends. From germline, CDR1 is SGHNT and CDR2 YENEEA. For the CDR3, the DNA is TGTGCCAGCAGCTTCGGGGCTTTAAACGGGGAGCTGTTTTTT. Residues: CASSFGALNGELFF.

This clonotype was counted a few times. The CDR3 is CASSFEGASEQYF. CDR3 bases: TGTGCCAGCAGCTTTGAGGGGGCTAGTGAGCAGTACTTC. The rearrangement links TRBV5-4 to TRBJ2-7; TRBD1 matches 7 bases. The germline gives CDR1 SGHNT, CDR2 YYREEE (reference sequence). This CDR3 comprises 13 residues. V was clipped by 2 bases and J by 7 bases; unmatched bases: 6.

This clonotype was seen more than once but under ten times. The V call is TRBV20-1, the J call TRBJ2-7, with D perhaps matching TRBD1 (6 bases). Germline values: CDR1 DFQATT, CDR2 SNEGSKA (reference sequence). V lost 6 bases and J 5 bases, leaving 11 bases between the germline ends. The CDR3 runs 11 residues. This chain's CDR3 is CSAQQGNEQYF. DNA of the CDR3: TGCAGTGCACAACAGGGTAACGAGCAGTACTTC.

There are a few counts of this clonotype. Written as DNA, the CDR3 is TGTGCCAGCAGTTACTCGAATCCTAGCGGAACAGATACGCAGTATTTT. This gives the protein CASSYSNPSGTDTQYF. The gene calls are TRBV6-6 and TRBJ2-3; TRBD2 matches at 7 bases. J lost 3 bases, V lost 0 bases, and 6 bases had no gene match. The CDR3 extends over 16 amino acids. CDR1 is MNHNY, CDR2 SVGAGI, per germline (reference sequence).

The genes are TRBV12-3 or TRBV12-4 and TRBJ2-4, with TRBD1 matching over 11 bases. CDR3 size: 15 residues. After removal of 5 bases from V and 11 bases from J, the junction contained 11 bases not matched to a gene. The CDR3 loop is CASSRRTGGALLQYF. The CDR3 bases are TGTGCCAGCAGTCGCCGGACAGGGGGCGCGCTTCTTCAGTACTTC.

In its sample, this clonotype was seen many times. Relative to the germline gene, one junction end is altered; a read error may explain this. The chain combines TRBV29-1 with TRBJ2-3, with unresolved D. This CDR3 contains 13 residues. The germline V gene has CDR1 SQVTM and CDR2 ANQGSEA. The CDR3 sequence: CSVVSHEKDAQYF. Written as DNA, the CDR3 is TGCAGCGTTGTATCACATGAGAAAGATGCGCAGTATTTT.

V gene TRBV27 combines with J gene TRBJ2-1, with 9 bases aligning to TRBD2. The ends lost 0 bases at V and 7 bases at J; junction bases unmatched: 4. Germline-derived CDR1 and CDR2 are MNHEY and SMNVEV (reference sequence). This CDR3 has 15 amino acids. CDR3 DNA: TGTGCCAGCAGTTTATCCCTAGCGGGGCGTAATGAGCAGTTCTTC. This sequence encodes CASSLSLAGRNEQFF.